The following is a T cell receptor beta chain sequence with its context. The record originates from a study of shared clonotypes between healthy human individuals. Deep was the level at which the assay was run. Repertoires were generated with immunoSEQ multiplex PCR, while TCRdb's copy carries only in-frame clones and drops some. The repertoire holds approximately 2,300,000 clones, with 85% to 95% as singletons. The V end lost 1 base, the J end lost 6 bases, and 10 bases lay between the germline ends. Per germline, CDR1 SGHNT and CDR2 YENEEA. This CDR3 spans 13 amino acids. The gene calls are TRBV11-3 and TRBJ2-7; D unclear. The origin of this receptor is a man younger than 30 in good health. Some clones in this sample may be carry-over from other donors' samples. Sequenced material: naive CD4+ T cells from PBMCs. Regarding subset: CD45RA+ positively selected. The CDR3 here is CASSLVPGLEQYF. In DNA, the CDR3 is TGTGCCAGCAGCTTAGTTCCCGGGCTCGAGCAGTACTTC. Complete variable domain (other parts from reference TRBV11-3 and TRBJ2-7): EAGVVQSPRYKIIEKKQPVAFWCNPISGHNTLYWYLQNLGQGPELLIRYENEEAVDDSQLPKDRFSAERLKGVDSTLKIQPAELGDSAVYLCASSLVPGLEQYFGPGTRLTVT.